This TCR beta chain was captured in a study of blood T cell repertoires in COVID-19. About the research overall: Samples taken during acute and convalescent COVID-19 were collected in the United States, Italy and Spain.

Clones were read by immunoSEQ multiplex PCR, and TCRdb kept only the in-frame ones, dropping some. The sample consists of 60,000 to 75,000 clones, 70% to 90% of them appearing once. The specimen was peripheral blood. The receptor was isolated from a human donor in a cohort sampled during active COVID-19.

CDR3: CASSIPGTGDGYTF. The CDR3 region has the DNA TGTGCCAGCAGCATCCCCGGGACAGGGGATGGCTACACCTTC. The chain joins TRBV13 to TRBJ1-2; 10 nucleotides match TRBD1. The V gene's germline CDR1 is PRHDT and CDR2 FYEKMQ (reference sequence). The CDR3 spans 14 residues. J gave up 6 bases and V 5 bases, and 6 bases lay outside the gene matches.